The TCR beta chain under discussion was sequenced for a study of beta chain features in type 1 diabetes. About the research overall: No age, gender or cell yield differences were seen between patients and healthy donors. Study-level findings and limits: There was a moderate but significant shortening of TCRB CDR3s in all four CD4+ subsets of Type 1 diabetes patients.

This clone turned up a few times. Antigen: not known. CDR3 size: 13 residues. Germline-derived CDR1 and CDR2 are SQVTM and ANQGSEA. The V end was cut by 6 bases, the J end by 5 bases, with 13 bases between. TCRB transcripts that were expressed got sequenced, as all of the isolated RNA had been reverse transcribed. Samples of naive, central memory and regulatory T cells yielded a mean of around 3.4 million reads. TCRdb's copy holds only in-frame clones and misses some; the assay was immunoSEQ multiplex PCR. The table shows 630,000 or so clones, with about an eighth occurring only once. The TCR was taken from a man between 18 and 35 years old with type 1 diabetes. The gene calls are TRBV29-1 and TRBJ1-4; tentative D call: TRBD1 (5 bases). Sequenced material: naive CD4+ T cells from blood. DNA for the CDR3: TGCAGCGTCAACGGGCGGGGCAATGAAAAACTGTTTTTT. It yields the protein CSVNGRGNEKLFF. Full variable domain (rest looked up from reference TRBV29-1 and TRBJ1-4): SAVISQKPSRDICQRGTSLTIQCQVDSQVTMMFWYRQQPGQSLTLIATANQGSEATYESGFVIDKFPISRPNLTFSTLTVSNMSPEDSSIYLCSVNGRGNEKLFFGSGTQLSVL.